The 27 T cell receptor beta chains listed next were all sequenced from one sample in a study of cytomegalovirus exposure and HLA in healthy donors. The PCR contained 60 Vbeta and 13 Jbeta primers. Some clones are missing from TCRdb's copy, which holds only in-frame ones; the method was immunoSEQ multiplex PCR. The repertoire holds 120,000 or so clones, with roughly 83% as singletons. Sequences were obtained from PBMCs. The receptors shown here come from a man between 18 and 35 years old in good health and CMV-seropositive.

This chain uses TRBV27 with TRBJ2-1; 10 nucleotides agree with TRBD1. The CDR3 totals 16 residues. Germline V CDR1 and CDR2: MNHEY, SMNVEV (reference sequence). After removal of 4 bases from V and 6 bases from J, the junction contained 9 bases not matched to a gene. The CDR3 loop is CASSSPKRDRGNEQFF. The CDR3 DNA reads as TGTGCCAGCAGTTCTCCCAAGAGGGACAGGGGCAATGAGCAGTTCTTC.

This clone was detected only once. V gene TRBV30 combines with J gene TRBJ1-4; D ambiguous. The V and J ends lost 2 bases and 6 bases respectively, with 16 bases between them. The CDR3 length is 15 residues. The germline CDR1 and CDR2 sequences are GTSNPN and SVGIG (reference sequence). The CDR3 DNA sequence: TGTGCCTGGAGTATACCAGGTCTGCTTGATGAAAAACTGTTTTTT. This codes for CAWSIPGLLDEKLFF.

This chain uses TRBV6-5 with TRBJ2-3, with TRBD2 identical over 7 bases. Germline V gives CDR1 MNHEY, CDR2 SVGAGI. Trimming took 4 bases from V and 3 from J; bases not matched to a gene: 7. The CDR3 length is 15 residues. CDR3 DNA: TGTGCCAGCAGTTTTTCAGGACTAGATACAGATACGCAGTATTTT. Translated, it gives CASSFSGLDTDTQYF.

This clone was recorded only once. The chain joins TRBV5-1 to TRBJ1-6; 10 nucleotides agree with TRBD1. CDR3 length equals 15 residues. The ends lost 4 bases at V and 7 bases at J; junction bases unmatched: 5. The germline gives CDR1 SGHRS, CDR2 YFSETQ. The DNA of the CDR3 is TGCGCCAGCAGCCCGGAGGGACAGGGGAATTCACCCCTCCACTTT. Its translation: CASSPEGQGNSPLHF.

Worth noting for this clone: The sample holds other DNA sequences that translate to the same CDR3. The chain recombines TRBV11-2 with TRBJ2-5; 8 positions match TRBD1. Germline trimming cut 4 bases from V and 2 bases from J; bases unmatched to any gene: 3. CDR1 and CDR2 from the germline V gene are SGHAT and FQNNGV. The CDR3 is 14 residues long. CDR3: CASSYDRGQETQYF. The CDR3 DNA follows: TGTGCCAGCAGCTATGACAGGGGACAAGAGACCCAGTACTTC.

The chain couples TRBV30 to TRBJ2-7; a weak D match, TRBD1 (6 bases). The CDR3 is 15 amino acids. Germline CDR1 is GTSNPN and CDR2 is SVGIG (reference sequence). The germline V and J ends were trimmed by 0 bases and 2 bases, with 14 bases remaining between them. The CDR3 spells CAWSVFPDRTYEQYF. The CDR3 DNA sequence: TGTGCCTGGAGTGTATTCCCGGACAGAACCTACGAGCAGTACTTC.

V and J are TRBV5-1 and TRBJ2-6; D possibly corresponds to TRBD1 (5 bases). Trimming left V 4 bases short and J 1 base short, with 12 bases between. The CDR3 runs to 16 residues. CDR1 and CDR2 (germline): SGHRS, YFSETQ. The CDR3 is CASSPPQGSGANVLTF. CDR3 nucleotide sequence: TGCGCCAGCAGCCCGCCCCAGGGATCTGGGGCCAACGTCCTGACTTTC.

V and J are TRBV6-5 and TRBJ2-7; the match to TRBD1 covers 12 bases. There are 15 residues in the CDR3. Trimming took 6 bases from V and 7 from J; bases not matched to a gene: 10. Germline values: CDR1 MNHEY, CDR2 SVGAGI. Here the CDR3 reads CASRPPGQGASEQYF. The CDR3 nucleotides are TGTGCCAGCAGACCCCCGGGACAGGGGGCAAGTGAGCAGTACTTC.

The CDR3 nucleotides read TGTGCCAGCAGGGGACAGAACAATCAGCCCCAGCATTTT. Amino acid sequence: CASRGQNNQPQHF. The gene calls are TRBV27 and TRBJ1-5, with TRBD1 matching over 7 bases. Germline V gene data show CDR1 as MNHEY and CDR2 as SMNVEV (reference sequence). The CDR3 loop spans 13 amino acids. V was pared by 6 bases and J by 3 bases, with 2 bases of the junction left unmatched.

The chain is built from TRBV7-9 and TRBJ2-7, with 7 bases fitting TRBD2. This CDR3 has 16 amino acids. Germline CDR1 SEHNR, CDR2 FQNEAQ (reference sequence). Trimming at V came to 5 bases and at J to 5 bases, leaving 15 bases not matched to a gene. The CDR3 spells CASSPLEWEGIHEQYF. The CDR3 coding sequence is TGTGCCAGCAGCCCCCTAGAGTGGGAGGGGATCCACGAGCAGTACTTC.

The chain carries TRBV6-5 and TRBJ2-5; D is perhaps TRBD2 (6 bases). CDR1 and CDR2 from the germline V gene are MNHEY and SVGAGI. The CDR3 length is 14 residues. With 6 bases removed from V and 2 bases from J, the gap between germline ends came to 13 bases. The CDR3 bases are TGTGCCAGCAGCACGGGACTCTATCAAGAGACCCAGTACTTC. Amino acid sequence: CASSTGLYQETQYF.

V is TRBV4-1 and J is TRBJ2-7; 9 nucleotides match TRBD1. Germline CDR1 reads MGHRA; CDR2 reads YSYEKL. The trim removed 2 bases at V and 2 bases at J, leaving 7 bases unmatched. The CDR3 has 16 residues. CDR3 DNA sequence: TGCGCCAGCAGCCAAATCCCGGGACAGGGTACCTACGAGCAGTACTTC. This codes for CASSQIPGQGTYEQYF.

The chain carries TRBV18 and TRBJ1-2, with 9 bases aligning to TRBD1. CDR1 is KGHSH and CDR2 is LQKENI in the germline V gene. This CDR3 is built from 17 residues. The V gene end was trimmed by 3 bases and the J gene end by 5 bases; junction bases not matched to a gene: 13. The CDR3 here is CASSPSLGQGLSYGYTF. The DNA for the CDR3 is TGTGCCAGCTCACCCTCCTTGGGACAGGGATTATCTTATGGCTACACCTTC.

The chain has TRBV6-5 and TRBJ1-3, with 11 bases fitting TRBD1. The J segment lost 3 bases and the V segment lost 4 bases, leaving 2 bases of the junction unmatched. This CDR3 has 15 residues. Germline CDR1 reads MNHEY; CDR2 reads SVGAGI. The CDR3 protein is CASSSGTGGGNTIYF. The CDR3, as DNA: TGTGCCAGCAGTTCCGGGACAGGGGGTGGAAACACCATATATTTT.

The chain links TRBV9 to TRBJ2-1; a weak D match, TRBD2 (6 bases). The V and J ends lost 7 bases and 0 bases respectively, with 11 bases between them. Germline V gene data show CDR1 as SGDLS and CDR2 as YYNGEE. The CDR3 loop spans 14 amino acids. CDR3 nucleotides: TGTGCCAGCCAAAAAGCGGGCTCCTACAATGAGCAGTTCTTC. Residues: CASQKAGSYNEQFF.

This chain joins TRBV5-1 and TRBJ2-7; D perhaps matches TRBD1 (6 bases). The CDR3 consists of 15 residues. Trimming shortened V by 4 bases and J by 3 bases, and 17 bases separated the two germline ends. CDR1 and CDR2 from the germline V gene are SGHRS and YFSETQ. For the CDR3, the DNA is TGCGCCAGCAGCCCAGACAGGAGCCTCCTCTACGAGCAGTACTTC. This encodes CASSPDRSLLYEQYF.

The sample holds one count of this clone. The CDR3 reads CASSRAAGIQETQYF. In nucleotides, the CDR3 is TGTGCCAGCAGCCGAGCCGCAGGGATCCAAGAGACCCAGTACTTC. V usage is TRBV7-8 and J usage is TRBJ2-5; D may be TRBD1 (5 bases). The CDR3 spans 15 residues. V dropped 5 bases and J dropped 1 base, with 14 bases sitting between them. The germline V gene encodes CDR1 SGHVS and CDR2 FQNEAQ.

The chain employs TRBV19 and TRBJ2-2; D is perhaps TRBD2 (6 bases). The germline V and J ends were trimmed by 6 bases and 4 bases, with 9 bases remaining between them. The CDR3 runs 13 residues. CDR1 and CDR2 (germline): LNHDA, SQIVND (reference sequence). The CDR3 coding sequence is TGTGCCAGTAGGCCCGGGGGCACCGGGGAGCTGTTTTTT. It encodes CASRPGGTGELFF.

The J gene is TRBJ2-5, the V gene TRBV9; the D gene is possibly TRBD2 (7 bases). The germline gives CDR1 SGDLS, CDR2 YYNGEE. The CDR3 has 15 amino acids. V was pared by 0 bases and J by 2 bases, with 11 bases between. The CDR3 DNA reads as TGTGCCAGCAGCGTAGATGGGAGGGGGCAAGAGACCCAGTACTTC. Its protein is CASSVDGRGQETQYF.

The rearrangement links TRBV15 to TRBJ1-2; TRBD1 matches at 9 bases. The CDR3 spans 15 residues. Trimming at V came to 2 bases and at J to 6 bases, leaving 7 bases not matched to a gene. CDR1 LNHNV and CDR2 YYDKDF come from the germline V gene (reference sequence). For the CDR3, the DNA is TGTGCCACCAGCAGAAGGGACAGGGAAGGGGATGGCTACACCTTC. Protein product: CATSRRDREGDGYTF.

This chain joins TRBV5-1 and TRBJ2-5, with 8 bases that match TRBD2. Trimming took 4 bases from V and 2 from J; bases not matched to a gene: 10. Germline assignment: CDR1 SGHRS and CDR2 YFSETQ. CDR3 length: 16 residues. The chain's CDR3 is CASSIQRTSLQETQYF. The CDR3 nucleotides read TGCGCCAGCAGCATACAGCGGACTAGCTTACAAGAGACCCAGTACTTC.

The genes are TRBV11-2 and TRBJ2-7, with 7 bases aligning to TRBD1. The CDR3 spans 18 residues. The V gene's germline CDR1 is SGHAT and CDR2 FQNNGV. J was trimmed by 0 bases and V by 1 base; bases with no gene match: 12. Here the CDR3 reads CASSLAPRGQLSSYEQYF. The CDR3 nucleotides are TGTGCCAGCAGCTTAGCCCCCAGGGGACAGCTTAGCTCCTACGAGCAGTACTTC.

The chain has TRBV19 and TRBJ1-5; D might be TRBD1 (6 bases). V was shortened by 6 bases and J by 6 bases, with 12 bases between the two germline ends. This CDR3 contains 13 residues. Germline assignment: CDR1 LNHDA and CDR2 SQIVND (reference sequence). The CDR3 nucleotides read TGTGCCAGTAGCGCTAAAGGGGGTCAGCCCCAGCATTTT. Translated, it gives CASSAKGGQPQHF.

The chain couples TRBV9 to TRBJ1-3; D unresolved. The CDR3 consists of 14 residues. Trimming left V 9 bases short and J 0 bases short, with 13 bases between. Germline V gives CDR1 SGDLS, CDR2 YYNGEE. The CDR3 DNA reads TGTGCCAACCTATTTAACCGCTCTGGAAACACCATATATTTT. This translates into CANLFNRSGNTIYF. The full variable domain, completed using reference TRBV9 and TRBJ1-3, is DSGVTQTPKHLITATGQRVTLRCSPRSGDLSVYWYQQSLDQGLQFLIQYYNGEERAKGNILERFSAQQFPDLHSELNLSSLELGDSALYFCANLFNRSGNTIYFGEGSWLTVV.

This clone turned up a few times. The chain has TRBV6-1 and TRBJ1-1; D call uncertain. The CDR3 covers 13 residues. Germline-derived CDR1 and CDR2 are MNHNS and SASEGT. V gave up 10 bases and J gave up 1 base, with 13 bases separating them. The CDR3 nucleotides read TGTGCCACCCAGAGGCACTCGAACACTGAAGCTTTCTTT. Protein: CATQRHSNTEAFF.

This clone was seen once. This rearrangement joins TRBV27 to TRBJ1-4; TRBD1 is a possible D gene (5 bases). Germline assignment: CDR1 MNHEY and CDR2 SMNVEV (reference sequence). Trimming left V 2 bases short and J 3 bases short, with 7 bases between. There are 14 residues in the CDR3. Here the CDR3 reads CASSLKGANEKLFF. For the CDR3, the DNA is TGTGCCAGCAGTTTAAAAGGGGCTAATGAAAAACTGTTTTTT. Complete variable domain (other parts from reference TRBV27 and TRBJ1-4): EAQVTQNPRYLITVTGKKLTVTCSQNMNHEYMSWYRQDPGLGLRQIYYSMNVEVTDKGDVPEGYKVSRKEKRNFPLILESPSPNQTSLYFCASSLKGANEKLFFGSGTQLSVL.

This clone occurred a few times. The genes are TRBV6-7 and TRBJ2-1; TRBD2 aligns across 14 bases. TRBV6-7 is an ORF for which the function is uncertain. The ends lost 8 bases at V and 0 bases at J; junction bases unmatched: 9. The CDR3 sequence is 18 residues long. The CDR3 coding sequence is TGTGCCAGCTACGGACTAGCGGGGGGTTTGAGCTCCTACAATGAGCAGTTCTTC. Protein sequence: CASYGLAGGLSSYNEQFF.